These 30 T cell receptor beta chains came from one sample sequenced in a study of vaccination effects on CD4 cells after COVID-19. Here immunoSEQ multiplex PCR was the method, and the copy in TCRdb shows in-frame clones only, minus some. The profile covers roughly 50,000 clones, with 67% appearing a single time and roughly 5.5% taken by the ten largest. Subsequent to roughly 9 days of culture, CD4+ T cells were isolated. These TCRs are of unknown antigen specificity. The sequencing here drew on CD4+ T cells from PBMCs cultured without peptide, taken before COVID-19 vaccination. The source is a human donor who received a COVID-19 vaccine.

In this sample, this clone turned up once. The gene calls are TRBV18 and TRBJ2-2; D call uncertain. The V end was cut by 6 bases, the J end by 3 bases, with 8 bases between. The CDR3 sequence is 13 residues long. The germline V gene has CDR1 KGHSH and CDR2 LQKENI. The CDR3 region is CASSNRDTGELFF. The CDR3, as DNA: TGTGCCAGCTCCAACCGGGACACCGGGGAGCTGTTTTTT.

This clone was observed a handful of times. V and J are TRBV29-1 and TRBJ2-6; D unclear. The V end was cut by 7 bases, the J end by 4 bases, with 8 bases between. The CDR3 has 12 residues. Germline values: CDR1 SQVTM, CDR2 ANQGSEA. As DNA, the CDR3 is TGCAGCGCGAATGTCGGGGCCAACGTCCTGACTTTC. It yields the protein CSANVGANVLTF.

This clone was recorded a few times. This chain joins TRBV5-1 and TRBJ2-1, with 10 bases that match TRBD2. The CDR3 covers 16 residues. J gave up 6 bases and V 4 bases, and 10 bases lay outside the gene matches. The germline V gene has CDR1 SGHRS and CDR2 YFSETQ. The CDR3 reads CASSVQLAGEGNEQFF. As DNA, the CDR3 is TGCGCCAGCAGCGTCCAGCTAGCGGGAGAGGGCAATGAGCAGTTCTTC.

The DNA of the CDR3 is TGTGCCAGTCAGGGCCGGGACAGTATCGGCTACACCTTC. This gives the protein CASQGRDSIGYTF. This sequence joins TRBV19 and TRBJ1-2; 7 nucleotides agree with TRBD1. The CDR3 sequence is 13 residues long. CDR1 LNHDA and CDR2 SQIVND come from the germline V gene (reference sequence). The J segment lost 8 bases and the V segment lost 8 bases, leaving 11 bases of the junction unmatched.

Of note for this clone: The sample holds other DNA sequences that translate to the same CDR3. CDR3: CASSLGFYNEQFF. For the CDR3, the DNA is TGTGCCAGCAGCTTAGGGTTCTACAATGAGCAGTTCTTC. The chain is built from TRBV7-9 and TRBJ2-1; D remains ambiguous. This CDR3 region has 13 residues. Germline-derived CDR1 and CDR2 are SEHNR and FQNEAQ (reference sequence). V dropped 1 base and J dropped 3 bases, with 4 bases sitting between them.

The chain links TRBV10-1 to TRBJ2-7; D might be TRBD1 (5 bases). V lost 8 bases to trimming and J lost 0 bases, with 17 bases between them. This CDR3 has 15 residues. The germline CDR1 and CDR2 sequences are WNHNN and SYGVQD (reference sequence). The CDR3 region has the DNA TGCGCCAGCGGACACAGGCCACCCTACTCCTACGAGCAGTACTTC. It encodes CASGHRPPYSYEQYF.

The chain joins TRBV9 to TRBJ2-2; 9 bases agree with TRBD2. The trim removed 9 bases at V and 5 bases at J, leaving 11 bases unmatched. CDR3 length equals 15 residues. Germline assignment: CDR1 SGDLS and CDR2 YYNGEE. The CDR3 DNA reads TGTGCCACCCGGCGTACTAGCGGGCCGACCGGGGAGCTGTTTTTT. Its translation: CATRRTSGPTGELFF. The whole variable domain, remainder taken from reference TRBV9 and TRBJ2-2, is DSGVTQTPKHLITATGQRVTLRCSPRSGDLSVYWYQQSLDQGLQFLIQYYNGEERAKGNILERFSAQQFPDLHSELNLSSLELGDSALYFCATRRTSGPTGELFFGEGSRLTVL.

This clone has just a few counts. Here the CDR3 DNA reads TGTGCCAGCAGCGTAAGCGGGGGGGGGTCTGAAGCTTTCTTT. It encodes CASSVSGGGSEAFF. This chain links TRBV9 with TRBJ1-1; TRBD1 is a possible D gene (5 bases). CDR1 and CDR2 (germline): SGDLS, YYNGEE. The CDR3 covers 14 residues. Between the trimmed V and J ends, which lost 1 base and 6 bases, there was a span of 13 bases.

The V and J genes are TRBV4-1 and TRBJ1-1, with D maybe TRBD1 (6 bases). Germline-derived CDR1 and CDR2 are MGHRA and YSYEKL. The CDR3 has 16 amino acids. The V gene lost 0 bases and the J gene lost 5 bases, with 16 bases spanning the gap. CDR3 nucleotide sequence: TGCGCCAGCAGCCAAGATGCAAACAGGGACTTTACTGAAGCTTTCTTT. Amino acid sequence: CASSQDANRDFTEAFF.

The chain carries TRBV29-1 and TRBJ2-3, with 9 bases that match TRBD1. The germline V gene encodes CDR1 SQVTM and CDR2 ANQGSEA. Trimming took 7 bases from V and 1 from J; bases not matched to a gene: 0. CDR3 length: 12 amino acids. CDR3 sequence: CSGDRGTDTQYF. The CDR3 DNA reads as TGCAGCGGGGACAGGGGCACAGATACGCAGTATTTT.

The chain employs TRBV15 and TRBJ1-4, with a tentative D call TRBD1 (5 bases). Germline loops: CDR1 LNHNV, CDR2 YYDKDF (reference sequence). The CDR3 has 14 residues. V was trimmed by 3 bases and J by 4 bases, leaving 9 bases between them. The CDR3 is CATSRGTDNEKLFF. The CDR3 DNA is TGTGCCACCAGCAGGGGGACGGATAATGAAAAACTGTTTTTT.

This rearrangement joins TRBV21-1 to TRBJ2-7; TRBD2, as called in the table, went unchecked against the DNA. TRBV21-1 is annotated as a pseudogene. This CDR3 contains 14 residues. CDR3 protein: CASSGGATPYEQYF. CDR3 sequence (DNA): TGTGCCAGCAGCGGCGGGGCAACCCCCTACGAGCAGTACTTC.

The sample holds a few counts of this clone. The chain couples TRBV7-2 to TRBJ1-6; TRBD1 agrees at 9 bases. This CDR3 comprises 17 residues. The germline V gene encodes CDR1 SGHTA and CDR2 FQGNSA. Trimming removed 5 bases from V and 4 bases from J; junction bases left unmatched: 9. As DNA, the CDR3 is TGTGCCAGCAGCCCGGGGACAGGGACCCATTATAATTCACCCCTCCACTTT. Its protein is CASSPGTGTHYNSPLHF. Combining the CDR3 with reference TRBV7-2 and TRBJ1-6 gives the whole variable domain GAGVSQSPSNKVTEKGKDVELRCDPISGHTALYWYRQSLGQGLEFLIYFQGNSAPDKSGLPSDRFSAERTGGSVSTLTIQRTQQEDSAVYLCASSPGTGTHYNSPLHFGNGTRLTVT.

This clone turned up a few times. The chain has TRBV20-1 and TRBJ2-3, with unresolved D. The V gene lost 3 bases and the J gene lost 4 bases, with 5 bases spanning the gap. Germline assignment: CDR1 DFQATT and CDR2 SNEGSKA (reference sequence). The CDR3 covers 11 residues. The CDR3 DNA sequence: TGCAGTGCTAGTCACGCAGATACGCAGTATTTT. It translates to CSASHADTQYF.

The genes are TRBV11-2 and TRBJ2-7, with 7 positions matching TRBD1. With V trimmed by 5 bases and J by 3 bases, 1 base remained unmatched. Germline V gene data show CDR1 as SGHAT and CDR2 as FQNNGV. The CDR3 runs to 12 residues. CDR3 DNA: TGTGCCAGCAGCAGGACAGGCTACGAGCAGTACTTC. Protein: CASSRTGYEQYF.

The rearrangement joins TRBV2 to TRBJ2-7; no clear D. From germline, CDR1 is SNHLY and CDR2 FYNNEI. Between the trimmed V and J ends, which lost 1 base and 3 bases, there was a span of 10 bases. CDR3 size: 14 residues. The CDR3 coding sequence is TGTGCCAGCAGTGAAGAGCTCGGAAGCTACGAGCAGTACTTC. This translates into CASSEELGSYEQYF.

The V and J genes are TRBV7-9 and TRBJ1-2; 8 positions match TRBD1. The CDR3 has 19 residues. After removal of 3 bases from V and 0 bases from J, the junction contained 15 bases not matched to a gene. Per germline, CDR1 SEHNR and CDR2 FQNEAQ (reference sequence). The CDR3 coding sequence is TGTGCCAGCAGCTTCGCTGACAGGGGCTACCGCAGAGCTAACTATGGCTACACCTTC. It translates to CASSFADRGYRRANYGYTF.

The CDR3: CAWSGWESETQYF. The CDR3 bases are TGTGCCTGGAGTGGGTGGGAATCGGAGACCCAGTACTTC. The chain links TRBV30 to TRBJ2-5; unclear D gene. The germline V and J ends were trimmed by 1 base and 5 bases, with 11 bases remaining between them. The CDR3 sequence is 13 residues long. From germline, CDR1 is GTSNPN and CDR2 SVGIG (reference sequence). The full variable domain, rest sourced from reference TRBV30 and TRBJ2-5, is SQTIHQWPATLVQPVGSPLSLECTVEGTSNPNLYWYRQAAGRGLQLLFYSVGIGQISSEVPQNLSASRPQDRQFILSSKKLLLSDSGFYLCAWSGWESETQYFGPGTRLLVL.

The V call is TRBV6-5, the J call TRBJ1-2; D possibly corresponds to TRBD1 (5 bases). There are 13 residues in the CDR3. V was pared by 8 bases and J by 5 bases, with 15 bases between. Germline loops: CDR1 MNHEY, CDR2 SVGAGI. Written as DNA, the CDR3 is TGTGCCAGCTCGGGACGGTACTCTTATGGCTACACCTTC. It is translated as CASSGRYSYGYTF.

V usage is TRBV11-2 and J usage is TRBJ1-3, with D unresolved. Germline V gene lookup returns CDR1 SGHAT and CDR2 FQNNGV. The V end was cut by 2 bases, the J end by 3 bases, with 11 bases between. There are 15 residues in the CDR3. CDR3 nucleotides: TGTGCCAGCAGCTTACGCAGATCGAGTGGAAACACCATATATTTT. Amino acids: CASSLRRSSGNTIYF.

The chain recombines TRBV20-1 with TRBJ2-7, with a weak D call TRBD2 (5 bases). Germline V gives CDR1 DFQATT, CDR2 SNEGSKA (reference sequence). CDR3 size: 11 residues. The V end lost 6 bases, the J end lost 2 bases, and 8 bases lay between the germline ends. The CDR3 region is CSAPRAYEQYF. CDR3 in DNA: TGCAGTGCCCCGAGGGCCTACGAGCAGTACTTC.

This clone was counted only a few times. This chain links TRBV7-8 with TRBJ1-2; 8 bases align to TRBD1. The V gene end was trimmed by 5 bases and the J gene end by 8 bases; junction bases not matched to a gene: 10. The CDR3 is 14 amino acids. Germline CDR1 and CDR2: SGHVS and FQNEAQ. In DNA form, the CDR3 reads TGTGCCAGCAGCCCGCGACAGGGGACGCGAGGCTACACCTTC. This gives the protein CASSPRQGTRGYTF.

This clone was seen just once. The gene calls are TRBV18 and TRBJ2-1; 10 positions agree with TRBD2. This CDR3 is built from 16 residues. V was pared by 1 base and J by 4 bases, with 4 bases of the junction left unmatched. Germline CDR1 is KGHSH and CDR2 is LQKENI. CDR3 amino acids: CASSPLRTSGYNEQFF. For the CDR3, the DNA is TGTGCCAGCTCACCACTCCGGACTAGCGGATACAATGAGCAGTTCTTC.

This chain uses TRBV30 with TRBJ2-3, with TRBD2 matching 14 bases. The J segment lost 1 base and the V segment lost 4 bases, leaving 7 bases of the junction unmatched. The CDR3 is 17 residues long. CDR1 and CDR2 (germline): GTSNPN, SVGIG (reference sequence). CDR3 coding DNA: TGTGCCTGGAAGACTAGCGGGGGGGTACCGGGCACAGATACGCAGTATTTT. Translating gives CAWKTSGGVPGTDTQYF.

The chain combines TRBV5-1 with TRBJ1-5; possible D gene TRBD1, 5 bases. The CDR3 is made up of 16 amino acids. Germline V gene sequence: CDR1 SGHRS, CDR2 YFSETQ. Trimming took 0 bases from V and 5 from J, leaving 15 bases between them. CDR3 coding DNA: TGCGCCAGCAGCTTGGGTACAGGTAATCTACATCAGCCCCAGCATTTT. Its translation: CASSLGTGNLHQPQHF.

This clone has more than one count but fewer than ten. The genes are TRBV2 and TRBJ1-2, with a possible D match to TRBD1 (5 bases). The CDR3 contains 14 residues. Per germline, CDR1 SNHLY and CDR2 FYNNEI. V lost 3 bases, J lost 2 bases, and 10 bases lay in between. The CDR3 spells CASSDPGGNYGYTF. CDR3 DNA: TGTGCCAGCAGTGACCCCGGGGGGAACTATGGCTACACCTTC. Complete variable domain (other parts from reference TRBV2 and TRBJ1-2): EPEVTQTPSHQVTQMGQEVILRCVPISNHLYFYWYRQILGQKVEFLVSFYNNEISEKSEIFDDQFSVERPDGSNFTLKIRSTKLEDSAMYFCASSDPGGNYGYTFGSGTRLTVV.

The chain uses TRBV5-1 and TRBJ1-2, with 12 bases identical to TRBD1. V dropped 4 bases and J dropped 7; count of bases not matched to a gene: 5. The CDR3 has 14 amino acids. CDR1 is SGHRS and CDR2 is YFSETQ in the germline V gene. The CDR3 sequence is CASSPQGQGAGYTF. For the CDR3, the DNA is TGCGCCAGCAGCCCACAGGGACAGGGGGCTGGCTACACCTTC.

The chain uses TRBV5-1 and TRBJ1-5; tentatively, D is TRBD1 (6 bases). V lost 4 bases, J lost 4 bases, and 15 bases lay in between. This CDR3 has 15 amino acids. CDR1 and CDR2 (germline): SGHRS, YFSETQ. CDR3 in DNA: TGCGCCAGCAGCGCGGACGGACAGCCAAATCAGCCCCAGCATTTT. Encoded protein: CASSADGQPNQPQHF.

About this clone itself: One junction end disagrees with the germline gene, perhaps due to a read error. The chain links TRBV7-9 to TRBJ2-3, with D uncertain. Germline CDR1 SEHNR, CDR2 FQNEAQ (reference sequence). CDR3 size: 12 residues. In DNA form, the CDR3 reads TGTGCCAGCAGCTTGTTTCCAGACCCTATCCATTTT. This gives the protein CASSLFPDPIHF.

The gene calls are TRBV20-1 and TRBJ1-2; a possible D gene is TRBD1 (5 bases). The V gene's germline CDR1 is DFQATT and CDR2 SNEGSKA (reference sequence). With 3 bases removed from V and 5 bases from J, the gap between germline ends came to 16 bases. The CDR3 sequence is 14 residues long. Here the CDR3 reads CSASQKTALYGYTF. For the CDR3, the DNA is TGCAGTGCTAGTCAGAAGACAGCCCTTTATGGCTACACCTTC.